This T cell receptor (beta chain) was found in a study of response to subunit inactivated influenza vaccine (dated by TCRdb to 2016 to 2019). General notes on the study: To follow how T cells responded to a trivalent subunit inactivated influenza vaccine, the researchers relied on deep quantitative profiling of the T cell receptor repertoire. The research as a whole found: The authors suggested that each seasonal influenza vaccination may recruit only a limited number of new T cells.

The trim is 1 base for V and 2 bases for J, with a gap of 3 bases between the germline ends. Including the terminal cysteine and phenylalanine, the CDR3 comprises 11 residues. The only DNA kept is the CDR3, 33 bases in frame from the first base. CDR1 and CDR2 are drawn from the germline V gene: SQVTM, ANQGSEA. The method was RT-PCR. Sequencing took place on an Illumina HiSeq 2500. TCRdb's own reprocessing of the public reads used fastp at Q25 and MiXCR and kept productive beta chains. Rows merge per CDR3 protein into single entries with the most common DNA and genes. The sample table lists roughly 650,000 distinct CDR3 sequences, 13% to 15% of them with a count of one. The ten most abundant clones make up about 7.6% of the sample. Note on this clonotype: Its antigen is unknown. Qualities for individual bases were not recorded, and no much larger clone is one base off.

This specimen was PBMCs from blood, taken around 14 days before vaccination. The receptor chain draws on TRBV29-1 and TRBJ2-7, with no D gene named confidently. This sequence was found in a man aged 50 or older who received an inactivated influenza vaccine. Donor details come from another sample of the same person, matched by shared clones. The sequenced DNA: TGCAGCGTTGAAGCCGCCTACGAGCAGTACTTC. This encodes CSVEAAYEQYF.